A selection of T cell receptor beta chains follows, all from one sample in a study of human versus mouse CDR3 diversity and MHC coevolution. Some clones are missing from TCRdb's copy, which holds only in-frame ones; the method was immunoSEQ multiplex PCR. The sample carries more than 55,000 clones, around 94% recorded once. Sequenced material: naive CD4+ T cells from blood. The receptors stem from a person in their 60s in good health. Each CDR3 is given with its conserved first and last residue. A D gene is named only where the DNA matches it firmly. Size tells how often a clone was seen (once, few, many) or the class of an expanded clone, and some rows leave it out.

TRBV19	TRBD2	-	TRBJ2-1	CASSPIRLAGGYNEQFF	TGTGCCAGTAGTCCAATCCGTCTGGCGGGAGGGTACAATGAGCAGTTCTTC
TRBV9	TRBD1	-	TRBJ2-5	CASSEGTGVTQYF	TGTGCCAGCAGCGAAGGGACAGGGGTAACCCAGTACTTC
TRBV10-1	-	-	TRBJ2-2	CASSRVWAGELFF	TGCGCCAGCAGCAGGGTTTGGGCCGGGGAGCTGTTTTTT
TRBV6-5	TRBD1	-	TRBJ1-4	CASNDRGSEKLFF	TGTGCCAGCAATGACAGGGGTAGTGAAAAACTGTTTTTT
TRBV7-3	TRBD2	-	TRBJ2-3	CASSRRPSGRGLRTDTQYF	TGTGCCAGCAGCCGTAGGCCTAGCGGGAGGGGGTTACGCACAGATACGCAGTATTTT
TRBV7-9	TRBD2	-	TRBJ2-1	CASSPGRTSGIDEQFF	TGTGCCAGCAGCCCTGGGCGGACTAGCGGGATTGATGAGCAGTTCTTC
TRBV5-1	TRBD2	-	TRBJ2-7	CASSLASSGSSEQYF	TGCGCCAGCAGCTTGGCGTCTAGCGGGAGCAGTGAGCAGTACTTC
TRBV5-1	-	-	TRBJ2-5	CASSLRTPQGETQYF	TGCGCCAGCAGCTTAAGAACGCCACAGGGTGAGACCCAGTACTTC
TRBV11-3	-	-	TRBJ2-1	CASSVSRSYNEQFF	TGTGCCAGCAGCGTTAGCCGTTCCTACAATGAGCAGTTCTTC
TRBV29-1	TRBD1	once	TRBJ2-1	CSVRQGTDNEQFF	TGCAGCGTTAGACAGGGTACCGACAATGAGCAGTTCTTC
TRBV6-1	TRBD2	-	TRBJ2-5	CASSGLGLARIQETQYF	TGTGCCAGCAGTGGGCTGGGACTAGCGAGGATCCAAGAGACCCAGTACTTC
TRBV19	-	-	TRBJ2-2	CASSTRVGELFF	TGTGCCAGTAGTACCAGGGTGGGGGAGCTGTTTTTT
TRBV11-2	-	-	TRBJ1-1	CASSLPIGGGTEAFF	TGTGCCAGCAGCTTACCCATCGGGGGAGGCACTGAAGCTTTCTTT
TRBV25-1	-	-	TRBJ2-4	CASRSGPEGENIQYF	TGTGCCAGCAGGTCAGGCCCCGAGGGGGAAAACATTCAGTACTTC
TRBV18	-	-	TRBJ1-2	CASSPKARSGYTF	TGTGCCAGCTCACCCAAGGCCAGGTCTGGCTACACCTTC
TRBV6-5	-	-	TRBJ1-3	CASSYARLSGNTIYF	TGTGCCAGCAGTTACGCGAGACTCTCTGGAAACACCATATATTTT
TRBV30	-	-	TRBJ1-5	CAWDTASNQPQHF	TGTGCCTGGGATACAGCCAGCAATCAGCCCCAGCATTTT
TRBV5-1	TRBD1	-	TRBJ1-3	CASGQGDSGNTIYF	TGCGCCAGCGGACAGGGTGACTCTGGAAACACCATATATTTT
TRBV6-1	TRBD1	-	TRBJ1-1	CASSSARTGGIGAFF	TGTGCCAGCAGTTCCGCCCGGACAGGGGGCATAGGAGCTTTCTTT
TRBV16	-	-	TRBJ1-1	CASSQSGQVNTEAFF	TGTGCCAGCAGCCAATCGGGCCAGGTGAACACTGAAGCTTTCTTT
TRBV18	-	-	TRBJ1-3	CASSRDNSGNTIYF	TGTGCCAGCTCACGCGACAATTCAGGAAACACCATATATTTT
TRBV19	TRBD1	-	TRBJ1-4	CASSIGQGVEKLFF	TGTGCCAGTAGTATAGGACAGGGAGTAGAAAAACTGTTTTTT
TRBV2	-	-	TRBJ1-2	CASELGVLDGYTF	TGTGCCAGCGAGTTAGGGGTATTGGATGGCTACACCTTC
TRBV18	-	-	TRBJ2-7	CASSPGQSYEQYF	TGTGCCAGCTCACCCGGACAGAGCTACGAGCAGTACTTC
TRBV11-2	-	-	TRBJ2-7	CASSFIIGLAAYEQYF	TGTGCCAGCAGCTTTATTATAGGACTTGCCGCCTACGAGCAGTACTTC
TRBV5-1	-	-	TRBJ2-3	CASSLGPLRTDTQYF	TGCGCCAGCAGCTTGGGGCCCCTCCGCACAGATACGCAGTATTTT
TRBV11-3	-	once	TRBJ2-1	CASSLNFYNEQFF	TGTGCCAGCAGCTTAAACTTCTACAATGAGCAGTTCTTC
TRBV5-6	TRBD2	-	TRBJ2-2	CASSLGLAGASNTGELFF	TGTGCCAGCAGCTTGGGATTAGCGGGAGCGTCGAACACCGGGGAGCTGTTTTTT
TRBV7-9	TRBD1	-	TRBJ1-2	CASSPSGQGAGGYTF	TGTGCCAGCAGCCCTTCGGGACAGGGGGCTGGGGGCTACACCTTC
TRBV4-2	-	-	TRBJ1-4	CASSQGFQGGNEKLFF	TGTGCCAGCAGCCAAGGGTTCCAGGGAGGTAATGAAAAACTGTTTTTT
TRBV7-9	TRBD1	-	TRBJ2-7	CASSLTTGEHEQYF	TGTGCCAGCAGTTTAACGACAGGGGAGCACGAGCAGTACTTC
TRBV10-1	TRBD2	-	TRBJ2-3	CASTPGTSGRTDTQYF	TGCGCCAGCACCCCGGGGACTAGCGGGAGAACAGATACGCAGTATTTT
TRBV9	TRBD2	-	TRBJ2-7	CASSVDSGRPGEQYF	TGTGCCAGCAGCGTCGATAGCGGGAGGCCGGGCGAGCAGTACTTC
TRBV6-5	TRBD1	-	TRBJ1-5	CASSEGARGQPQHF	TGTGCCAGCAGTGAGGGGGCGCGGGGTCAGCCCCAGCATTTT
TRBV7-9	-	-	TRBJ1-6	CASSLLAGLNSPLHF	TGTGCCAGCAGCTTGCTGGCAGGCCTAAATTCACCCCTCCACTTT
TRBV5-1	-	once	TRBJ1-4	CASSLQGPNEKLFF	TGCGCCAGCAGCCTACAGGGTCCCAATGAAAAACTGTTTTTT
TRBV4-1	TRBD1	once	TRBJ1-5	CASSQVLRQGTVQPQHF	TGCGCCAGCAGCCAAGTCCTCAGACAGGGGACGGTTCAGCCCCAGCATTTT
TRBV9	-	-	TRBJ1-2	CASSVGGAAGYTF	TGTGCCAGCAGCGTAGGAGGTGCCGCGGGCTACACCTTC
TRBV5-1	TRBD1	once	TRBJ2-3	CASRIGTGRTDTQYF	TGCGCCAGCAGGATCGGGACAGGCCGCACAGATACGCAGTATTTT
TRBV6-5	TRBD2	-	TRBJ2-1	CASRPSGGLGNEQFF	TGTGCCAGCAGGCCTAGCGGGGGCCTCGGCAATGAGCAGTTCTTC
TRBV2	TRBD1	-	TRBJ1-1	CASRWTGFNTEAFF	TGTGCCAGCAGATGGACAGGGTTTAACACTGAAGCTTTCTTT
TRBV5-1	-	-	TRBJ2-1	CASSSQTYNEQFF	TGCGCCAGCAGCTCACAGACATACAATGAGCAGTTCTTC
TRBV18	TRBD1	-	TRBJ1-3	CASSYNTGETGNTIYF	TGTGCCAGCTCATATAATACAGGGGAAACTGGAAACACCATATATTTT
TRBV29-1	-	once	TRBJ2-3	CSVVIAGLRTDTQYF	TGCAGCGTTGTAATAGCTGGACTCCGCACAGATACGCAGTATTTT
TRBV6-1	-	-	TRBJ2-1	CASSEGARPTNEQFF	TGTGCCAGCAGTGAAGGGGCCCGTCCCACCAATGAGCAGTTCTTC
TRBV9	TRBD2	-	TRBJ2-5	CASSVELAGGPGTQYF	TGTGCCAGCAGCGTAGAGCTAGCGGGAGGGCCGGGGACCCAGTACTTC